The next 7 T cell receptor beta chains were all read from a single sample in a study of regulatory dendritic cells for organ transplantation. Sequencing used immunoSEQ multiplex PCR; TCRdb keeps in-frame clones, though not all of them. In the table there are approximately 29,000 clones, approximately 80% of which are singletons. Sequencing was performed on naive CD4+ T cells from blood. Subset: CD45RA+ naive T cells. The source of these receptors is a human donor in good health.

V gene TRBV18 combines with J gene TRBJ1-5; 7 nucleotides line up with TRBD1. Germline assignment: CDR1 KGHSH and CDR2 LQKENI. Losses at the gene ends were 3 bases for V and 1 base for J; bases not matched to a gene: 6. The CDR3 has 16 amino acids. For the CDR3, the DNA is TGTGCCAGCTCACCCTCGACAGGGAACAGCAATCAGCCCCAGCATTTT. As protein: CASSPSTGNSNQPQHF.

The chain couples TRBV5-8 to TRBJ1-2; D might be TRBD1 (6 bases). CDR1 SGHTS and CDR2 YDEGEE come from the germline V gene. V dropped 4 bases and J dropped 4 bases, with 14 bases sitting between them. The CDR3 runs to 14 residues. The CDR3: CASSTGGAPYGYTF. CDR3 coding DNA: TGTGCCAGCAGCACGGGGGGCGCGCCCTATGGCTACACCTTC.

The chain recombines TRBV10-3 with TRBJ2-5, with 11 bases fitting TRBD2. This CDR3 contains 14 residues. Germline CDR1 is ENHRY and CDR2 is SYGVKD. J gave up 2 bases and V 7 bases, and 3 bases lay outside the gene matches. DNA of the CDR3: TGTGCCATCACGGCTAGCGGGGGGCAAGAGACCCAGTACTTC. This gives the protein CAITASGGQETQYF.

This clone has only one observation. The rearrangement uses TRBV7-9 and TRBJ2-4, with TRBD1 identical over 9 bases. The CDR3 is 14 residues long. Germline CDR1 and CDR2: SEHNR and FQNEAQ (reference sequence). Germline trimming cut 4 bases from V and 8 bases from J; bases unmatched to any gene: 6. The CDR3 nucleotides read TGTGCCAGCAGCTCGGGACAGGGTGTGGACATTCAGTACTTC. This codes for CASSSGQGVDIQYF.

This clone has just one count. The chain couples TRBV5-1 to TRBJ1-2, with 7 bases lining up with TRBD1. The ends lost 4 bases at V and 4 bases at J; junction bases unmatched: 7. The CDR3 length is 14 residues. Germline V gene data show CDR1 as SGHRS and CDR2 as YFSETQ. The CDR3 loop reads CASSGAGGTYGYTF. CDR3 coding DNA: TGCGCCAGCAGCGGGGCAGGGGGAACCTATGGCTACACCTTC.

The CDR3 protein is CASRIGGAEETQYF. The DNA of the CDR3 is TGTGCCAGCAGAATCGGCGGGGCGGAGGAGACCCAGTACTTC. The chain couples TRBV7-2 to TRBJ2-5; tentatively, D is TRBD2 (6 bases). The germline CDR1 and CDR2 sequences are SGHTA and FQGNSA. The V and J ends lost 6 bases and 5 bases respectively, with 16 bases between them. The CDR3 is 14 residues long.

The chain employs TRBV18 and TRBJ1-5; no clear D. The CDR3 totals 13 residues. Trimming removed 3 bases at V and 5 bases at J, with 8 bases between. Germline-derived CDR1 and CDR2 are KGHSH and LQKENI. DNA of the CDR3: TGTGCCAGCTCACCCCAGATGGATCAGCCCCAGCATTTT. Amino acid sequence: CASSPQMDQPQHF.